These 6 T cell receptor beta chains were all obtained from the same sample, sequenced in a study of shared clonotypes between healthy human individuals. Here immunoSEQ multiplex PCR was the method, and the copy in TCRdb shows in-frame clones only, minus some. Counted here are around 2.1 million clones, almost 96% occurring once; the ten biggest clones make up approximately 0.13%. The specimen was naive CD4+ T cells sorted from blood. Subset: CD45RA+ positively selected. These receptors all stem from a man aged 18 to 30 in good health.

The V gene is TRBV2, the J gene TRBJ1-3; TRBD1 is a possible D gene (5 bases). The CDR3 contains 15 residues. Looked up from germline, CDR1 is SNHLY and CDR2 is FYNNEI. Trimming pared 3 bases from V and 4 bases from J, leaving 13 bases between. CDR3 DNA sequence: TGTGCCAGCAGTGAGGGGGGAAAGGCCGGAAACACCATATATTTT. Translating it yields CASSEGGKAGNTIYF. Based on the CDR3 plus reference TRBV2 and TRBJ1-3, the full variable domain is EPEVTQTPSHQVTQMGQEVILRCVPISNHLYFYWYRQILGQKVEFLVSFYNNEISEKSEIFDDQFSVERPDGSNFTLKIRSTKLEDSAMYFCASSEGGKAGNTIYFGEGSWLTVV.

The V call is TRBV7-9, the J call TRBJ1-6, with unresolved D. V lost 1 base, J lost 2 bases, and 12 bases lay in between. There are 17 residues in the CDR3. In germline, CDR1 is SEHNR, CDR2 FQNEAQ (reference sequence). The CDR3 sequence: CASSLGVQIPYNSPLHF. CDR3 nucleotide sequence: TGTGCCAGCAGCTTAGGTGTACAGATCCCCTATAATTCACCCCTCCACTTT.

The rearrangement uses TRBV18 and TRBJ2-7; no reliable D call. Trimming left V 2 bases short and J 0 bases short, with 14 bases between. Germline-derived CDR1 and CDR2 are KGHSH and LQKENI. The CDR3 is made up of 16 amino acids. CDR3 in amino acids: CASSPGPAGASYEQYF. DNA for the CDR3: TGTGCCAGCTCACCAGGGCCAGCAGGTGCCTCCTACGAGCAGTACTTC.

The V call is TRBV5-1, the J call TRBJ2-2, with D tentatively TRBD1 (5 bases). Germline V gene sequence: CDR1 SGHRS, CDR2 YFSETQ. The V end was cut by 2 bases, the J end by 0 bases, with 11 bases between. The CDR3 contains 16 residues. The CDR3 sequence: CASSFPRDSNTGELFF. The CDR3 DNA sequence: TGCGCCAGCAGCTTCCCCAGGGATTCGAACACCGGGGAGCTGTTTTTT. Combining the CDR3 with reference TRBV5-1 and TRBJ2-2 gives the whole variable domain KAGVTQTPRYLIKTRGQQVTLSCSPISGHRSVSWYQQTPGQGLQFLFEYFSETQRNKGNFPGRFSGRQFSNSRSEMNVSTLELGDSALYLCASSFPRDSNTGELFFGEGSRLTVL.

The chain combines TRBV6-5 with TRBJ2-2; TRBD1 aligns across 9 bases. Per germline, CDR1 MNHEY and CDR2 SVGAGI. The V gene end was trimmed by 5 bases and the J gene end by 7 bases; junction bases not matched to a gene: 5. This CDR3 region has 14 residues. CDR3 residues: CASSRDRAGGELFF. CDR3 coding DNA: TGTGCCAGCAGTCGGGACAGGGCGGGCGGGGAGCTGTTTTTT.

The J gene is TRBJ1-6, the V gene TRBV11-2, with D unclear. Germline loops: CDR1 SGHAT, CDR2 FQNNGV. The CDR3 runs to 15 residues. With 5 bases removed from V and 10 bases from J, the gap between germline ends came to 18 bases. The CDR3 here is CASSPVRASESPLHF. The DNA for the CDR3 is TGTGCCAGCAGCCCCGTGCGGGCTTCGGAGTCACCCCTCCACTTT. The full variable domain, its missing parts supplied by reference TRBV11-2 and TRBJ1-6, is EAGVAQSPRYKIIEKRQSVAFWCNPISGHATLYWYQQILGQGPKLLIQFQNNGVVDDSQLPKDRFSAERLKGVDSTLKIQPAKLEDSAVYLCASSPVRASESPLHFGNGTRLTVT.